This T cell receptor beta chain is from a study of STAT5B mutations in CD4+ large granular lymphocyte leukemia. General study points: Compared with healthy controls (2/35), patient top clones favored TRBV06 (8/27). No patients shared main leukemic clonotypes, though roughly 23% appeared at low frequency elsewhere.

The survey-level immunoSEQ assay was used. The protocol was immunoSEQ multiplex PCR, while the TCRdb copy is restricted to in-frame clones and leaves out a portion. The sample has about 5,900 clones, more than 60% seen once; the top ten hold roughly 57%. The CDR3 sequence is 16 residues long. In germline, CDR1 is SGHKS, CDR2 YYEKEE (reference sequence). Trimming took 0 bases from V and 4 from J; bases not matched to a gene: 5. Either unselected PBMC or bead-purified CD4+, CD4+CD8+, CD57+ or CD56+ cells were sequenced. As concerns this clone: Antigen unknown.

The chain couples TRBV5-5 to TRBJ2-2, with 8 bases lining up with TRBD1. The clonotype was recovered from an elderly man with CD4+ T-cell large granular lymphocyte leukemia. The sample comprised PBMCs. This CDR3 reads CASSLGRGPGTGELFF. CDR3 DNA sequence: TGTGCCAGCAGCTTGGGCAGGGGGCCTGGCACCGGGGAGCTGTTTTTT.